The present T cell receptor beta chain was sequenced within a study of cytomegalovirus exposure and HLA in healthy donors. Study-wide findings and caveats: Immune exposure information comprised only CMV serostatus.

A word on this clone: The antigen is not known.

With 8 bases removed from V and 1 base from J, the gap between germline ends came to 10 bases. This CDR3 region has 13 residues. CDR1 and CDR2 from the germline V gene are LNHDA and SQIVND (reference sequence). Vbeta (60) and Jbeta (13) primers were used in the PCR. Clones were sequenced by immunoSEQ multiplex PCR, and TCRdb holds only the in-frame ones, with some missing. The sample lists around 190,000 clones; roughly four fifths were seen once. V gene TRBV19 combines with J gene TRBJ2-3, with a weak D call TRBD2 (5 bases). Sequencing input: PBMCs. This clonotype was sampled from a woman aged 25 to 45 in good health and CMV-seropositive. CDR3 region: CASSGSGTDTQYF. The CDR3 DNA reads as TGTGCCAGTTCGGGGAGCGGCACAGATACGCAGTATTTT. The whole variable domain, remainder taken from reference TRBV19 and TRBJ2-3, is DGGITQSPKYLFRKEGQNVTLSCEQNLNHDAMYWYRQDPGQGLRLIYYSQIVNDFQKGDIAEGYSVSREKKESFPLTVTSAQKNPTAFYLCASSGSGTDTQYFGPGTRLTVL.